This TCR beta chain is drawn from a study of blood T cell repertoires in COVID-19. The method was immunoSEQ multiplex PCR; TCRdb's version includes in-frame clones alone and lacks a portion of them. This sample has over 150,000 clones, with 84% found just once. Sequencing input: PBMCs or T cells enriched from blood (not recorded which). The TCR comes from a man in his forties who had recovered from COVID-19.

The CDR3 region has the DNA TGTGCCAGCAGCCAAGATCTAGGAGAAGGCTACACCTTC. Its translation is CASSQDLGEGYTF. The chain couples TRBV4-2 to TRBJ1-2; the D is unclear. The CDR3 is 13 residues long. The germline V gene has CDR1 LGHNA and CDR2 YNFKEQ. The V and J ends lost 0 bases and 8 bases respectively, with 10 bases between them.